The clone carrying this T cell receptor (beta chain) has more than one count but fewer than ten. Losses at the gene ends were 4 bases for V and 0 bases for J; bases not matched to a gene: 8. CDR1 and CDR2 from the germline V gene are MGHDK and SYGVNS. The CDR3 consists of 16 residues. The entry originates in a study of blood T cell repertoires in COVID-19. Study at large: Donors in the United States, Italy and Spain gave samples during acute or convalescent COVID-19. T cells, B-cell-depleted T cells, or PBMCs supplied cDNA or gDNA.

Sequencing used immunoSEQ multiplex PCR; TCRdb keeps in-frame clones, though not all of them. The sample holds roughly 400,000 clones; 70% to 90% are singletons and the top ten take about 1.5%. Exposed participants came across a COVID-19 case within 2 weeks before study entry. This TCR derives from a woman between 18 and 30 years old who had been exposed to COVID-19. V is TRBV25-1 and J is TRBJ2-7, with TRBD1 identical over 8 bases. The sequenced sample was PBMCs or T cells enriched from blood (not recorded which). The CDR3 is CASSASDRVSSYEQYF. The CDR3 region has the DNA TGTGCCAGCAGTGCCTCGGACAGGGTCAGCTCCTACGAGCAGTACTTC.